This T cell receptor beta chain was sequenced for a study of T-cell reconstitution after alpha-beta-depleted transplantation in children. Per the germline V gene, CDR1 is SGHRS and CDR2 is YFSETQ. This CDR3 comprises 16 residues. V lost 1 base and J lost 3; bases outside the gene matches: 4. Molecular barcoding with unique molecular identifiers was used for the TCRbeta library. Each CDR3 protein gets one entry after TCRdb re-called the PCR reads with MiXCR. The sample includes 530,000 or so distinct CDR3 sequences, around 27% of them seen just once. The chain is built from TRBV5-1 and TRBJ2-1, with 10 bases that match TRBD2. This clonotype was obtained from a boy in the first two years of life with Wiskott-Aldrich syndrome, due to receive a stem cell transplant. The starting material was PBMCs, obtained before TCRalphabeta/CD19-depleted stem cell transplant. CDR3 sequence (DNA): TGCGCCAGCAGCTTGAATCTAGCGGGAGTCTACAATGAGCAGTTCTTC. It yields the protein CASSLNLAGVYNEQFF.